Listed below are T cell receptor beta chains from one sample, sequenced in a study of cytomegalovirus exposure and HLA in healthy donors. Data came from immunoSEQ multiplex PCR; TCRdb stores just in-frame clones and leaves some out. The sample records about 130,000 clones, about four fifths being singletons. Sequenced input: PBMCs. These receptors all come from a middle-aged woman in good health and CMV-seronegative. The CDR3 runs from the conserved cysteine through the conserved F or W.

TRBJ2-3 15 TRBV25-1 CATSGGVGYTDTQHF
TRBJ2-4 17 TRBV27 CASSFRPPGLAKNIQYF
TRBJ2-7 14 TRBV4-3 CASSQGSGAYEQYF
TRBJ1-2 12 TRBV2 CASRKGELGYTF
TRBJ2-3 14 TRBV7-2 CASRLAGNTDTQYF
TRBJ1-2 14 TRBV27 CASSLDRQDYGYTF
TRBJ1-5 14 TRBV7-2 CASSLGGVLQPQHF
TRBJ2-7 17 TRBV28 CASSLDDRVYTSYEQYF
TRBJ1-1 13 TRBV5-1 CASSFTGSTEAFF
TRBJ2-3 14 TRBV5-6 CASTSAGGEDTQYF
TRBJ2-7 14 TRBV2 CASSGWGQAYEQYF
TRBJ1-2 13 TRBV2 CAKQKAGRDGYTF
TRBJ1-3 19 TRBV5-1 CASSLESGTRFRSGNTIYF
TRBJ1-2 11 TRBV7-9 CASSLASGYTF
TRBJ1-2 12 TRBV2 CASSAGSYGYTF
TRBJ1-2 16 TRBV27 CASSLGPGQGWYGYTF
TRBJ2-3 16 TRBV29-1 CSARRWASGDTDTQYF
TRBJ2-7 14 TRBV28 CASSDRDFSYEQYF
TRBJ2-5 16 TRBV6-1 CASRENRDRVQETQYF
TRBJ1-1 12 TRBV12-5 CASGLVPSRAFF
TRBJ2-3 16 TRBV19 CASSIGAATSTDTQYF
TRBJ1-5 14 TRBV19 CASSGGVRNQPQHF
TRBJ2-7 14 TRBV6-1 CASSGRTGNYEQYF
TRBJ2-7 15 TRBV7-9 CASSTGTGISYEQYF
TRBJ2-3 15 TRBV6-5 CASSYAGGYTDTQYF
TRBJ2-7 17 TRBV11-1 CASSLVAQGASSGEQYF
TRBJ2-3 16 TRBV4-3 CASSQDWTSGSDTQYF
TRBJ2-7 14 TRBV10-3 CAIRGVAGGGEQYF
TRBJ2-3 13 TRBV29-1 CSVVRGSTDTQYF
TRBJ2-7 15 TRBV15 CATSRDRGRGYEQYF
TRBJ1-1 15 TRBV27 CASVAGGGGDTEAFF
TRBJ2-5 16 TRBV7-6 CASNSPRGAGQETQYF
TRBJ1-6 16 TRBV4-2 CASSLTPGQTNSPLHF
TRBJ2-1 15 TRBV10-3 CAISESNIAGAEQFF
TRBJ2-3 15 TRBV28 CASSPRRVRTDTQYF
TRBJ2-3 13 TRBV18 CASSETGTDTQYF
TRBJ2-5 14 TRBV4-3 CASSRLQGSETQYF
TRBJ1-2 16 TRBV27 CASSFSPGGGNYGYTF
TRBJ2-5 16 TRBV7-2 CASSQNAALAGETQYF
TRBJ2-7 13 TRBV6-5 CASSLGGGYEQYF
TRBJ1-6 14 TRBV6-6 CASSPTGYNSPLHF
TRBJ2-7 15 TRBV19 CASSTEQGRSYEQYF
TRBJ2-2 15 TRBV5-1 CASSFRPSLEGELFF
TRBJ2-1 15 TRBV7-8 CASSPRDRIYNEQFF
TRBJ2-2 16 TRBV28 CASNAGDRFLTGELFF
TRBJ1-2 17 TRBV15 CATSRDPYRGRAVGYTF
TRBJ1-2 15 TRBV7-2 CASSLLVGQNGGYTF
TRBJ2-5 15 TRBV5-4 CASSLPGLAKETQYF
TRBJ1-1 14 TRBV28 CASRQQGGNTEAFF
TRBJ1-1 12 TRBV28 CASSLPSAEAFF
TRBJ2-7 11 TRBV7-6 CASSAGTGVHF
TRBJ2-5 13 TRBV4-1 CASSRRGGETQYF
TRBJ2-7 13 TRBV7-9 CASSPRDFYEQYF
TRBJ2-7 15 TRBV10-3 CAISAGQGWDYEQYF
TRBJ1-5 13 TRBV5-6 CASSSIGGQPQHF